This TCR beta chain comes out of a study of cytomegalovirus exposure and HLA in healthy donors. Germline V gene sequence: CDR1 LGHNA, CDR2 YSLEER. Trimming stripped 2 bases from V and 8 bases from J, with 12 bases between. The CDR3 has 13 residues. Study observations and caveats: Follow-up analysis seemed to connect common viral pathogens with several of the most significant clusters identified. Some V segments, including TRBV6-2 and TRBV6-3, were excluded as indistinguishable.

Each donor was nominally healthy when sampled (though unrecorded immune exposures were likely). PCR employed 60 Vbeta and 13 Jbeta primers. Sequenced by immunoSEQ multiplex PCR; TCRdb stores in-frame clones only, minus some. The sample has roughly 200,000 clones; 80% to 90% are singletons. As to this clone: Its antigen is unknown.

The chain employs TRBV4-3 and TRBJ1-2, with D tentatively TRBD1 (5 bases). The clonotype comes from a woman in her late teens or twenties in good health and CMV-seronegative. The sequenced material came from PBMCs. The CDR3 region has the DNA TGCGCCAGCAGCCAACCGGGGGGGGGAGGCTACACCTTC. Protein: CASSQPGGGGYTF.